This TCR beta chain was sequenced during a study of cytomegalovirus exposure and HLA in healthy donors. Vbeta (60) and Jbeta (13) primers were used in the PCR. Some clones are missing from TCRdb's copy, which holds only in-frame ones; the method was immunoSEQ multiplex PCR. In the table there are approximately 170,000 clones, about 77% of which are singletons. This clone occurred once. The ends were cut back, 1 base at V and 0 bases at J, with 22 bases in the middle. The CDR3 contains 19 residues. Germline V gene lookup returns CDR1 GTSNPN and CDR2 SVGIG (reference sequence). Input material: PBMCs. This clonotype was sampled from a woman aged 40 to 49 in good health and CMV-seropositive. The chain employs TRBV30 and TRBJ1-5; the D gene is possibly TRBD1 (5 bases). The CDR3 reads CAWSGGGLGGFGSNQPQHF. DNA of the CDR3: TGTGCCTGGAGTGGGGGGGGACTGGGGGGTTTCGGTAGCAATCAGCCCCAGCATTTT.